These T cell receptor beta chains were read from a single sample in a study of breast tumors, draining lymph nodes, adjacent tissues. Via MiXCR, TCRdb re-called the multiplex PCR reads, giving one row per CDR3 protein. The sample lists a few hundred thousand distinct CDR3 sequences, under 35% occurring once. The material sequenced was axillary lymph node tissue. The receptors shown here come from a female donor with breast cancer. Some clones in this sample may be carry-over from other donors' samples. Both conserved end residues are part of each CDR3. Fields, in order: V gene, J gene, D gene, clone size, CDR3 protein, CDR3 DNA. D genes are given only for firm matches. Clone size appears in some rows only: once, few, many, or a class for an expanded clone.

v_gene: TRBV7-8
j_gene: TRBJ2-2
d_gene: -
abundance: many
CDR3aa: CASSFSGVGTGELFF
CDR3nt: TGTGCCAGCAGCTTTTCAGGGGTCGGCACCGGGGAGCTGTTTTTT

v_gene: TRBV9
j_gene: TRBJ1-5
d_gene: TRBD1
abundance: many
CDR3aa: CASSTYRGHSNQPQHF
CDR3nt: TGTGCCAGCAGCACTTACAGGGGGCATAGCAATCAGCCCCAGCATTTT

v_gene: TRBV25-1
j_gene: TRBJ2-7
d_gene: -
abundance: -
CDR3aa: CASSARGGGVYEQYF
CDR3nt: TGTGCCAGCAGTGCTAGAGGGGGGGGGGTCTACGAGCAGTACTTC

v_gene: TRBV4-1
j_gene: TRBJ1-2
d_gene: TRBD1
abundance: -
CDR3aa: CASSQHLQGGTGVGYTF
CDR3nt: TGCGCCAGCAGCCAACATCTCCAGGGGGGCACAGGGGTGGGCTACACCTTC

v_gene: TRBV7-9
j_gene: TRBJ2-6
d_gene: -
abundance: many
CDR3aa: CASSLSLAGANVLTF
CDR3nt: TGTGCCAGCAGCTTAAGCCTAGCGGGGGCCAACGTCCTGACTTTC

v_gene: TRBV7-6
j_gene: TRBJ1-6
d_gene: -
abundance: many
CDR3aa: CASSLVERGSPLHF
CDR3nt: TGTGCCAGCAGCTTAGTGGAGCGTGGATCACCCCTCCACTTT

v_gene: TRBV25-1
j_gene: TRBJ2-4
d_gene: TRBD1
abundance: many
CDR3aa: CASSDPSQGNIQYF
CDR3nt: TGTGCCAGCAGTGATCCCTCACAGGGGAACATTCAGTACTTC

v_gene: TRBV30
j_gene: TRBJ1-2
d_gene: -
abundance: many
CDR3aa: CAWTATYGYTF
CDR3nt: TGTGCCTGGACAGCCACATATGGCTACACCTTC

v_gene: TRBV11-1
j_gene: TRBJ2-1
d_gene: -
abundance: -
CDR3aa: CASSLVGGDTQFF
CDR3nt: TGTGCCAGCAGCTTAGTGGGTGGAGATACGCAGTTCTTC

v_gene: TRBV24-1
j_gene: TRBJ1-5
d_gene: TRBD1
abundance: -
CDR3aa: CATSATGGSRPQHF
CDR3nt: TGTGCCACCAGCGCGACAGGGGGCTCTCGGCCCCAGCATTTT

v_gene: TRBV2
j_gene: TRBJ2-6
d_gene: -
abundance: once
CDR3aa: CASSSQRGSPLHFGNGTNVLTF
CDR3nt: -

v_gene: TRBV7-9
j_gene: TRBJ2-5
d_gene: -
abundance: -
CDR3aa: CASSLGSGGSGETQYF
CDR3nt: TGTGCCAGCAGCTTAGGGTCAGGGGGTAGCGGTGAGACCCAGTACTTC

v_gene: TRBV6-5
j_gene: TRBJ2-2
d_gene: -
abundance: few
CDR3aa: CASSPGKNTGELFF
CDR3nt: TGTGCCAGCAGTCCCGGAAAGAACACCGGGGAGCTGTTTTTT

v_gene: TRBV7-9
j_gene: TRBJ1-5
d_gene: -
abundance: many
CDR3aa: CASSLGDVKVGPQHF
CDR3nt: TGTGCCAGCAGCTTAGGGGACGTGAAAGTGGGGCCCCAGCATTTT

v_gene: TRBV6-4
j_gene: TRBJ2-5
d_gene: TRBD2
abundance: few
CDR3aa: CASSHSSLRTSGARGQYF
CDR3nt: TGTGCCAGCAGCCACTCTTCTCTCCGGACTAGCGGGGCGAGGGGCCAGTACTTC

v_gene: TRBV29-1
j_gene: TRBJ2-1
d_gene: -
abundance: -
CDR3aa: CSVGSYNEQFF
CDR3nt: TGCAGCGTTGGGTCCTACAATGAGCAGTTCTTC

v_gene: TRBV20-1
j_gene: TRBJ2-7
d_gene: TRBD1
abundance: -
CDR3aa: CSARGITGVSEQYF
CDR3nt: TGCAGTGCTAGGGGAATCACAGGGGTGAGTGAGCAGTACTTC

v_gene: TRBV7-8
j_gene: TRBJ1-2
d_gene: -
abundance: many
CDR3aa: CASSLEGGKGEGYTF
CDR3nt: TGTGCCAGCAGCTTAGAAGGAGGAAAGGGAGAGGGCTACACCTTC

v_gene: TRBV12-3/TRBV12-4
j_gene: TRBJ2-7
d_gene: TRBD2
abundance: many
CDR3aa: CASSRKSGAYEQYF
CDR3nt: TGTGCCAGCAGCCGGAAGAGCGGGGCCTACGAGCAGTACTTC

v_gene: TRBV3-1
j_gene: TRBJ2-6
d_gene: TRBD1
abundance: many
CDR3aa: CASSQQTGTGANVLTF
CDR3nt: TGTGCCAGCAGCCAACAGACAGGGACTGGGGCCAACGTCCTGACTTTC

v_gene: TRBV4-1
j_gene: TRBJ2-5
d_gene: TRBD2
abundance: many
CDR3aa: CASSQVSGGRQQETQYF
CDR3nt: TGCGCCAGCAGCCAAGTTAGTGGCGGGAGGCAACAAGAGACCCAGTACTTC

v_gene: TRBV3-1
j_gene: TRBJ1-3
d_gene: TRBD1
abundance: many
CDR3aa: CASSPRGREGNTIYF
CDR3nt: TGTGCCAGCAGCCCCAGGGGGCGGGAAGGAAACACCATATATTTT

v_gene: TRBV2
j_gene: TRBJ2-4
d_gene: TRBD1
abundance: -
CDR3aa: CASTKDRGIQYF
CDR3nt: TGTGCCAGCACAAAGGACAGGGGCATTCAGTACTTC

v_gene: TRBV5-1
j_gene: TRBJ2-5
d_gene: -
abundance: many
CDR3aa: CASSRGLGEDTQYF
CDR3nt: TGCGCCAGCAGCCGAGGACTGGGCGAAGACACCCAGTACTTC

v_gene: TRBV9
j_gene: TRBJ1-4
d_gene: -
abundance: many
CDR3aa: CASSVTGSQSEKLFF
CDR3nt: TGTGCCAGCAGCGTAACCGGGAGTCAATCTGAAAAACTGTTTTTT

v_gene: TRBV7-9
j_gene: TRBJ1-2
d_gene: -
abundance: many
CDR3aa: CASSLITGKDYGYTF
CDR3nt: TGTGCCAGCAGCTTGATCACAGGGAAGGACTATGGCTACACCTTC

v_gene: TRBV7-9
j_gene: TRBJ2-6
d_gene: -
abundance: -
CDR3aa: CASSQGRSVISGAHVLTF
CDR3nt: TGTGCCAGCAGCCAGGGCCGCTCCGTCATCTCTGGCGCCCACGTCCTGACTTTC

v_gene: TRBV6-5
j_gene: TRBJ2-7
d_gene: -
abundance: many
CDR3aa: CASSPDGLTYEQYF
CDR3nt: TGTGCCAGCAGTCCTGACGGTTTGACGTACGAGCAGTACTTC

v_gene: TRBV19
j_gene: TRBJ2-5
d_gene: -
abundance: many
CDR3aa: CASSAGNQETQYF
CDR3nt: TGTGCCAGTAGTGCAGGGAACCAAGAGACCCAGTACTTC

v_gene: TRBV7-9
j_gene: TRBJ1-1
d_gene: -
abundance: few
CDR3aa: CASSLSAGGEAFF
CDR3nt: TGTGCCAGCAGCTTATCGGCCGGTGGCGAAGCTTTCTTT

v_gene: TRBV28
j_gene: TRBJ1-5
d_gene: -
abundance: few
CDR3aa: CASSFAGREQPQHF
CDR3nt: TGTGCCAGTAGTTTTGCAGGGAGGGAACAGCCCCAGCATTTT

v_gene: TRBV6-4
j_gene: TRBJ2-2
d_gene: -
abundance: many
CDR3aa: CASKGTYTGELFF
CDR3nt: TGTGCCAGCAAAGGGACCTACACCGGGGAGCTGTTTTTT

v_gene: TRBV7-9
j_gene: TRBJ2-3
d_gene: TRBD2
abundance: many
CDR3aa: CASSLNPAGEDTQYF
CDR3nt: TGTGCCAGCAGCCTAAATCCAGCGGGAGAAGATACGCAGTATTTT